This T cell receptor (beta chain) was identified in a study of T cells in Graves' hyperthyroidism and ophthalmopathy. TCR beta CDR3 region amplification was performed from RNA transcripts. HTBI primers were employed in a first-round RT-PCR of the TCR CDR3. TCRdb reprocessed the multiplex PCR reads via MiXCR and lists one record per CDR3 protein. The sample holds roughly 580,000 distinct CDR3 sequences, 14% seen once. V was pared by 4 bases and J by 4 bases, with 16 bases between. This CDR3 is 15 amino acids long. In germline, CDR1 is LGHNA, CDR2 YNFKEQ. This TCR came from a woman younger than 45 with Graves' hyperthyroidism that later progressed to Graves' ophthalmopathy. The sample comprised blood. V gene TRBV4-2 combines with J gene TRBJ1-2; D not certain. The CDR3, as DNA: TGTGCCAGCAGCCGGGAGATGAGGGCGGGCTATGGCTACACCTTC. As protein: CASSREMRAGYGYTF.